This TCR beta chain is from a study of T cell responses to AZD1222 COVID-19 vaccine. The protocol was immunoSEQ multiplex PCR, while the TCRdb copy is restricted to in-frame clones and leaves out a portion. The table records approximately 170,000 clones, under 95% of them present only once. The ends lost 3 bases at V and 5 bases at J; junction bases unmatched: 8. The V gene's germline CDR1 is LGHNA and CDR2 YSLEER. CDR3 length equals 15 residues. The rearrangement joins TRBV4-3 to TRBJ2-7, with TRBD1 matching 9 bases. Sequencing was performed on peripheral blood, taken on day 0 of AZD1222 vaccination. The clonotype was recovered from an adult in good health. The CDR3 region is CASSHFRDRVNEQYF. Here the CDR3 DNA reads TGCGCCAGCAGCCACTTCCGGGACAGGGTTAACGAGCAGTACTTC.